Below, one TCR beta chain is given with its context. The method was immunoSEQ multiplex PCR; TCRdb's version includes in-frame clones alone and lacks a portion of them. The sample yields around 260,000 clones, 75% to 90% seen once. Germline CDR1 reads SGDLS; CDR2 reads YYNGEE. The V segment lost 0 bases and the J segment 0 bases; nucleotides outside the gene matches: 6. The CDR3 consists of 18 residues. The sample belongs to a study of blood T cell repertoires in COVID-19. Across the study: T cells, B-cell-depleted T cells, or PBMCs provided the cDNA or gDNA that served as material.

The sequence came from a man aged 25-45 years with active or convalescent COVID-19. Sequences were obtained from peripheral blood. This chain links TRBV9 with TRBJ2-3; 11 positions agree with TRBD2. CDR3 loop: CASSVGSGGAFSTDTQYF. The DNA of the CDR3 is TGTGCCAGCAGCGTAGGTAGCGGGGGGGCATTCAGCACAGATACGCAGTATTTT.